Listed here are 7 T cell receptor beta chains from one sample, sequenced in a study of follicular helper T cells after annual influenza vaccination. As for time point: 2014-2015 season, pre-vaccination. The table came from immunoSEQ multiplex PCR; TCRdb's copy has only in-frame clones and leaves some out. The top ten clones hold more than 0.25% of a sample with about 15,000 clones, roughly four fifths of them seen once. The sequencing here drew on CXCR5- memory CD4+ T cells sorted from blood, taken on the day of influenza vaccination. The receptors were sampled from an adult who received the influenza vaccine.

The V call is TRBV10-1, the J call TRBJ1-1, with D uncertain. Germline V gives CDR1 WNHNN, CDR2 SYGVQD (reference sequence). Trimming shortened V by 3 bases and J by 5 bases, and 16 bases separated the two germline ends. CDR3 length: 15 residues. The CDR3 spells CASSDRQAGGTEAFF. The DNA for the CDR3 is TGCGCCAGCAGTGATCGTCAGGCGGGAGGTACTGAAGCTTTCTTT.

This chain joins TRBV6-6 and TRBJ2-1, with TRBD2 identical over 9 bases. V lost 0 bases to trimming and J lost 5 bases; unmatched junction nucleotides: 5. In germline, CDR1 is MNHNY, CDR2 SVGAGI (reference sequence). The CDR3 is 16 residues long. CDR3 nucleotides: TGTGCCAGCAGTTACTCGACGGCTAGCGGGAACAATGAGCAGTTCTTC. Residues: CASSYSTASGNNEQFF.

The CDR3 spells CASSTRGRRSMNTEAFF. The CDR3 coding sequence is TGTGCCAGTAGTACGAGGGGGCGACGGTCTATGAACACTGAAGCTTTCTTT. The rearrangement joins TRBV19 to TRBJ1-1; 7 bases are shared with TRBD1. V shed 4 bases, J shed 0 bases, and the junction held 11 bases outside the gene matches. The CDR3 sequence is 17 residues long. Per the germline V gene, CDR1 is LNHDA and CDR2 is SQIVND (reference sequence).

This clone appeared a single time. The rearrangement joins TRBV11-2 to TRBJ2-7; tentative D call: TRBD2 (6 bases). V lost 5 bases and J 0 bases, leaving 17 bases between the germline ends. CDR3 length equals 16 residues. Germline assignment: CDR1 SGHAT and CDR2 FQNNGV. CDR3: CASSPNQAGGSYEQYF. The CDR3 DNA sequence: TGTGCCAGCAGCCCGAATCAAGCCGGGGGCTCCTACGAGCAGTACTTC.

J is TRBJ1-1 and V is TRBV6-5, with no clear D. The CDR3 is 13 residues long. The ends were cut back, 4 bases at V and 0 bases at J, with 6 bases in the middle. Germline V gene lookup returns CDR1 MNHEY and CDR2 SVGAGI. The CDR3 protein is CASSWQVNTEAFF. CDR3 DNA: TGTGCCAGCAGTTGGCAGGTGAACACTGAAGCTTTCTTT.

The chain carries TRBV6-5 and TRBJ1-6; 9 bases are a match to TRBD1. V gave up 4 bases and J gave up 7 bases; unmatched junction bases: 5. The CDR3 has 15 amino acids. The germline CDR1 and CDR2 sequences are MNHEY and SVGAGI. CDR3 in DNA: TGTGCCAGCAGTTCAGCCGGGACAGGGAATTCACCCCTCCACTTT. Its protein product is CASSSAGTGNSPLHF.

This chain links TRBV28 with TRBJ1-4, with 8 bases that match TRBD1. Germline trimming cut 9 bases from V and 2 bases from J; bases unmatched to any gene: 2. This CDR3 is built from 13 residues. Germline V lookup: CDR1 MDHEN, CDR2 SYDVKM. The DNA of the CDR3 is TGTGCCAGTCAGGGGGCTACTAATGAAAAACTGTTTTTT. Translation gives CASQGATNEKLFF.